These 25 T cell receptor beta chains were all obtained from the same sample, sequenced in a study of blood T cells in healthy people across ages. A second about 6 to 12 cycle PCR used barcoded and J-beta primers. Each CDR3 protein is one row after TCRdb ran MiXCR on the 5' RACE reads. The top ten clones hold 40% to 50% of a sample with hundreds of thousands of distinct CDR3 sequences, roughly 50% of them seen once. The sample was blood. Every receptor here comes from a man at least 80 years old in good health.

The J gene is TRBJ2-7, the V gene TRBV24-1, with 10 bases aligning to TRBD1. The CDR3 extends over 15 amino acids. In germline, CDR1 is KGHDR, CDR2 SFDVKD. The trim removed 9 bases at V and 4 bases at J, leaving 11 bases unmatched. CDR3 sequence: CATGETGGQIYEQYF. In DNA form, the CDR3 reads TGTGCCACCGGGGAGACAGGGGGCCAGATTTACGAGCAGTACTTC.

The chain is built from TRBV10-3 and TRBJ2-3; D is possibly TRBD2 (6 bases). The CDR3 has 14 residues. V was trimmed by 6 bases and J by 5 bases, leaving 15 bases between them. CDR1 and CDR2 (germline): ENHRY, SYGVKD. CDR3 amino acids: CAISLGEVGDTQYF. CDR3 in DNA: TGTGCCATCAGCCTCGGGGAGGTCGGAGATACGCAGTATTTT.

There are a few counts of this clonotype. This chain uses TRBV5-5 with TRBJ2-3; 9 bases match TRBD1. CDR3 length: 15 amino acids. The germline V gene encodes CDR1 SGHKS and CDR2 YYEKEE (reference sequence). Trimming took 4 bases from V and 2 from J; bases not matched to a gene: 5. The CDR3 region has the DNA TGTGCCAGCAGCCCACGGACAGGGGCCACAGATACGCAGTATTTT. Its translation is CASSPRTGATDTQYF. Together with reference TRBV5-5 and TRBJ2-3, the CDR3 gives the full variable domain: DAGVTQSPTHLIKTRGQQVTLRCSPISGHKSVSWYQQVLGQGPQFIFQYYEKEERGRGNFPDRFSARQFPNYSSELNVNALLLGDSALYLCASSPRTGATDTQYFGPGTRLTVL.

The chain joins TRBV27 to TRBJ2-1; 8 bases map to TRBD2. The assigned J gene may be wrong: the sequence end matches TRBJ2-7 better. In germline, CDR1 is MNHEY, CDR2 SMNVEV (reference sequence). This CDR3 has 16 amino acids. In DNA, the CDR3 is TGTGCCAGCAGTTTATTTTCTGGGACTAGGGACAATGAGCAGTACTTC. Translating it yields CASSLFSGTRDNEQYF.

This chain joins TRBV28 and TRBJ2-3; D possibly corresponds to TRBD1 (5 bases). This CDR3 has 16 residues. Trimming cost V 8 bases and J 3 bases, with 21 bases left between them. Germline loops: CDR1 MDHEN, CDR2 SYDVKM. The CDR3 region has the DNA TGTGCCAGCGGTAACCCCCCTGATGCAGGGACAGATACGCAGTATTTT. It specifies CASGNPPDAGTDTQYF. Full variable domain (outside the CDR3, taken from reference TRBV28 and TRBJ2-3): DVKVTQSSRYLVKRTGEKVFLECVQDMDHENMFWYRQDPGLGLRLIYFSYDVKMKEKGDIPEGYSVSREKKERFSLILESASTNQTSMYLCASGNPPDAGTDTQYFGPGTRLTVL.

Only a few counts were recorded for this clonotype. This chain uses TRBV7-2 with TRBJ2-1; no clear D gene. The CDR3 totals 15 residues. Per germline, CDR1 SGHTA and CDR2 FQGNSA. The V end was cut by 5 bases, the J end by 0 bases, with 11 bases between. CDR3 protein: CASSRARSSYNEQFF. In DNA form, the CDR3 reads TGTGCCAGCAGCCGCGCGCGGAGCTCCTACAATGAGCAGTTCTTC.

This sequence joins TRBV29-1 and TRBJ2-3; TRBD1 matches 8 bases. This CDR3 spans 15 amino acids. V was pared by 2 bases and J by 14 bases, with 18 bases of the junction left unmatched. Germline lookup yields CDR1 SQVTM and CDR2 ANQGSEA. The chain's CDR3 is CSVERFRGRDRDAYF. The CDR3 DNA reads TGCAGCGTTGAAAGGTTCAGGGGGCGTGACAGAGACGCGTATTTT.

This clonotype has more than one count but fewer than ten. This rearrangement joins TRBV6-2 or TRBV6-3 to TRBJ1-1; D ambiguous. The length of the CDR3 is 13 residues. Between the trimmed V and J ends, which lost 2 bases and 4 bases, there was a span of 8 bases. The germline V gene encodes CDR1 MNHEY and CDR2 SVGEGT. CDR3 in amino acids: CASSYRRLTEAFF. CDR3 DNA: TGTGCCAGCAGTTACAGGCGGCTCACTGAAGCTTTCTTT.

The CDR3 spells CASSQAGGDGVGYTF. CDR3 coding DNA: TGCGCCAGCAGCCAGGCGGGGGGCGATGGGGTCGGCTACACCTTC. This chain connects TRBV4-1 to TRBJ1-2, with D possibly TRBD1 on 6 matching bases. The CDR3 totals 15 residues. The germline V gene encodes CDR1 MGHRA and CDR2 YSYEKL. The V and J ends lost 3 bases and 8 bases respectively, with 19 bases between them.

This clonotype was counted once. This chain links TRBV20-1 with TRBJ1-2, with D uncertain. Germline CDR1 DFQATT, CDR2 SNEGSKA (reference sequence). The V and J ends lost 3 bases and 0 bases respectively, with 5 bases between them. The CDR3 loop spans 12 amino acids. In nucleotides, the CDR3 is TGCAGTGCTAGGGGCACTAACTATGGCTACACCTTC. Translating gives CSARGTNYGYTF.

The chain recombines TRBV6-5 with TRBJ2-7; 7 bases line up with TRBD1. Germline V lookup: CDR1 MNHEY, CDR2 SVGAGI. The CDR3 is 15 residues long. V gave up 5 bases and J gave up 1 base; unmatched junction bases: 8. CDR3 sequence reads: CASSTGTANSYEQYF. CDR3 DNA sequence: TGTGCCAGCAGTACCGGGACAGCGAATTCCTACGAGCAGTACTTC.

The DNA for the CDR3 is TGCGCCAGCAGCGAGGGGGCGCATTACTATGGCTACACCTTC. Translated, it gives CASSEGAHYYGYTF. The chain couples TRBV5-1 to TRBJ1-2; 7 bases agree with TRBD1. The germline CDR1 and CDR2 sequences are SGHRS and YFSETQ. J lost 3 bases, V lost 4 bases, and 6 bases had no gene match. The CDR3 contains 14 residues.

CDR3 amino acids: CSVRGQFSYEQYF. The CDR3 DNA follows: TGCAGCGTGAGAGGACAGTTTTCCTACGAGCAGTACTTC. The chain couples TRBV29-1 to TRBJ2-7; possible D gene TRBD1, 6 bases. Looked up from germline, CDR1 is SQVTM and CDR2 is ANQGSEA. Trimming took off 6 bases at V and 1 base at J, with 13 bases between the two ends. This CDR3 contains 13 residues.

Many counts were recorded for this clonotype. The chain combines TRBV12-3 or TRBV12-4 with TRBJ2-7, with D perhaps matching TRBD2 (6 bases). This CDR3 spans 15 amino acids. V was clipped by 5 bases and J by 3 bases, with 17 bases between them. The CDR3 spells CASSRTPGVRYEQYF. Written as DNA, the CDR3 is TGTGCCAGCAGTCGAACCCCGGGAGTTCGCTACGAGCAGTACTTC.

This clonotype was counted a few times. J is TRBJ1-2 and V is TRBV4-2, with D perhaps TRBD1 (6 bases). CDR3 size: 17 residues. The ends were cut back, 0 bases at V and 4 bases at J, with 18 bases in the middle. The V gene's germline CDR1 is LGHNA and CDR2 YNFKEQ. CDR3 in amino acids: CASSQEVGGAGIYGYTF. CDR3 in DNA: TGTGCCAGCAGCCAAGAGGTGGGGGGGGCGGGAATCTATGGCTACACCTTC.

This clonotype has a single count. The J gene is TRBJ2-7, the V gene TRBV5-6; weak D call: TRBD1 (7 bases). Between the trimmed V and J ends, which lost 3 bases and 0 bases, there was a span of 13 bases. Germline V gives CDR1 SGHDT, CDR2 YYEEEE. This CDR3 contains 15 residues. The CDR3 nucleotides are TGTGCCAGCAGCTCACCAGGGGGGTTCTCCTACGAGCAGTACTTC. As protein: CASSSPGGFSYEQYF.

The chain uses TRBV4-1 and TRBJ2-1, with D unresolved. The V end lost 0 bases, the J end lost 13 bases, and 28 bases lay between the germline ends. The CDR3 has 18 residues. The germline V gene has CDR1 MGHRA and CDR2 YSYEKL. Here the CDR3 reads CASSQERGSRKREETQFF. CDR3 sequence (DNA): TGCGCCAGCAGCCAAGAACGCGGTAGCAGGAAAAGAGAAGAGACCCAGTTCTTC.

The rearrangement links TRBV20-1 to TRBJ2-1, with TRBD2 matching over 8 bases. The CDR3 spans 19 residues. CDR1 DFQATT and CDR2 SNEGSKA come from the germline V gene (reference sequence). Trimming at V came to 2 bases and at J to 1 base, leaving 16 bases not matched to a gene. CDR3 sequence (DNA): TGCAGTGCTAGAATTCCCTCAGCGGGAGTATTGAGGTCCTACAATGAGCAGTTCTTC. Protein product: CSARIPSAGVLRSYNEQFF.

This clonotype was detected only once. This chain connects TRBV27 to TRBJ2-1; D might be TRBD2 (5 bases). From germline, CDR1 is MNHEY and CDR2 SMNVEV (reference sequence). The CDR3 has 15 amino acids. V lost 5 bases, J lost 5 bases, and 16 bases lay in between. In nucleotides, the CDR3 is TGTGCCAGCAGTCCCCGAGGGCTCTTCGACAATGAGCAGTTCTTC. This encodes CASSPRGLFDNEQFF.

The chain recombines TRBV3-1 with TRBJ2-7; D gene uncertain. Germline CDR1 LGHDT, CDR2 YNNKEL (reference sequence). Trimming pared 0 bases from V and 2 bases from J, leaving 8 bases between. The CDR3 consists of 14 residues. Here the CDR3 reads CASSQDGATYEQYF. The CDR3 coding sequence is TGTGCCAGCAGCCAAGATGGCGCAACCTACGAGCAGTACTTC.

The chain combines TRBV29-1 with TRBJ2-5, with 8 bases that match TRBD1. V trimming: 7 bases; J trimming: 11 bases; junction bases outside the gene matches: 21. The CDR3 loop spans 15 amino acids. Germline assignment: CDR1 SQVTM and CDR2 ANQGSEA. CDR3 region: CSENEAAGGLWEQYF. CDR3 in DNA: TGCAGCGAAAATGAGGCGGCAGGGGGCCTTTGGGAGCAGTACTTC.

Only one count was recorded for this clonotype. The V and J genes are TRBV18 and TRBJ2-3; no reliable D call. This CDR3 contains 14 residues. Germline assignment: CDR1 KGHSH and CDR2 LQKENI. V lost 1 base to trimming and J lost 2 bases, with 7 bases between them. The CDR3 spells CASSPLSLTDTQYF. In DNA form, the CDR3 reads TGTGCCAGCTCACCACTCTCACTCACAGATACGCAGTATTTT.

This clonotype showed up many times. V gene TRBV2 combines with J gene TRBJ2-7; TRBD1 is a possible D gene (5 bases). Trimming took 10 bases from V and 0 from J, leaving 13 bases between them. This CDR3 has 13 amino acids. CDR1 SNHLY and CDR2 FYNNEI come from the germline V gene. CDR3 DNA: TGTGCCACTTCGACAGAGTTCTCCTACGAGCAGTACTTC. It yields the protein CATSTEFSYEQYF.

The chain has TRBV20-1 and TRBJ2-3; D is possibly TRBD1 or TRBD2 (5 bases each). Germline V gene lookup returns CDR1 DFQATT and CDR2 SNEGSKA (reference sequence). V lost 1 base and J 0 bases, leaving 11 bases between the germline ends. CDR3 length equals 15 residues. The CDR3 DNA sequence: TGCAGTGCTAGAGCCCCGGGGCAGAGCACAGATACGCAGTATTTT. It specifies CSARAPGQSTDTQYF.

This rearrangement joins TRBV5-6 to TRBJ2-5; D remains unclear. The V gene lost 0 bases and the J gene lost 11 bases, with 20 bases spanning the gap. In germline, CDR1 is SGHDT, CDR2 YYEEEE. There are 15 residues in the CDR3. CDR3 loop: CASSLGAWSSYGQYF. CDR3 DNA: TGTGCCAGCAGCTTGGGGGCCTGGAGCTCCTACGGGCAGTACTTC.